This T cell receptor (beta chain) was documented in a study of blood T cell repertoires in COVID-19. Cohorts were based on clinical histories the participants reported. Per the germline V gene, CDR1 is LGHNT and CDR2 is FRNRAP. The CDR3 spans 14 residues. The ends were cut back, 4 bases at V and 5 bases at J, with 12 bases in the middle. In the original analysis: Amplification of reference gene primers provided the estimated nucleated cell counts. Sequencing was performed with immunoSEQ multiplex PCR; in TCRdb, only in-frame clones are kept and a portion is missing. Clonal size and the V and J genes are those of that table, whereas D and trimming came from the DNA. The data show about 260,000 clones, about 80% seen once. This clone was observed a single time.

The source of this sequence is a man younger than 45 with acute COVID-19. The chain uses TRBV12-5 and TRBJ2-1; D gene unclear. Sequenced sample: PBMCs or T cells enriched from blood (not recorded which). CDR3 coding DNA: TGTGCTAGTGGTTCCCCATGGAGCCACAATGAGCAGTTCTTC. Protein: CASGSPWSHNEQFF.